This TCR beta chain was identified in a study of cytotoxic CD8 clonotypes in ibrutinib-treated CLL. Study in general: Responses comprised 24 partial and 2 complete; at median approximately six years, around 14 remained remitted and some twelve progressed.

Method: immunoSEQ multiplex PCR; TCRdb's copy keeps in-frame clones and lacks some. The profile covers approximately 200,000 clones, with about 72% appearing a single time and roughly 12% taken by the ten largest. Germline V lookup: CDR1 SGHAT, CDR2 FQNNGV. The V gene lost 1 base and the J gene lost 6 bases, with 12 bases spanning the gap. The CDR3 is 14 amino acids. This clonotype was sampled from a human donor with chronic lymphocytic leukemia. The sequenced sample was PBMCs, obtained after 24 months of ibrutinib treatment. The chain employs TRBV11-2 and TRBJ1-1; no clear D gene. Here the CDR3 DNA reads TGTGCCAGCAGCTTAGCCGGAAACAGACCTGAAGCTTTCTTT. Translating gives CASSLAGNRPEAFF.